The entry below gives a single TCR beta chain sequence along with its context. The target antigen is unknown. The protocol was immunoSEQ multiplex PCR, while the TCRdb copy is restricted to in-frame clones and leaves out a portion. The data show over 90,000 clones, 90% seen once. CDR3 length: 15 residues. Germline V gene data show CDR1 as SGHVS and CDR2 as FNYEAQ. Trimming pared 5 bases from V and 2 bases from J, leaving 12 bases between. This entry is derived from a study of OX40 agonist ivuxolimab in advanced cancers. Findings of the study overall: A proportion of nonresponders additionally exhibited low normalized T-cell clonal expansion. Clonal expansion among partial responders at 0.1-3.0 mg/kg ranked near the lowest. Fewer expanded clones were found on average in CD4+ than in CD8+ T cells.

The receptor was derived from an adult with an advanced solid tumor such as melanoma, head and neck, liver or kidney cancer. Here the sequenced sample was CD4+ or CD8+ T cells sorted from blood, taken in a trial of the OX40 agonist ivuxolimab. The V gene is TRBV7-6, the J gene TRBJ2-2; tentative D call: TRBD2 (5 bases). The CDR3 DNA is TGTGCCAGCAGCCTACCGACGGGAAACACCGGGGAGCTGTTTTTT. Protein product: CASSLPTGNTGELFF.